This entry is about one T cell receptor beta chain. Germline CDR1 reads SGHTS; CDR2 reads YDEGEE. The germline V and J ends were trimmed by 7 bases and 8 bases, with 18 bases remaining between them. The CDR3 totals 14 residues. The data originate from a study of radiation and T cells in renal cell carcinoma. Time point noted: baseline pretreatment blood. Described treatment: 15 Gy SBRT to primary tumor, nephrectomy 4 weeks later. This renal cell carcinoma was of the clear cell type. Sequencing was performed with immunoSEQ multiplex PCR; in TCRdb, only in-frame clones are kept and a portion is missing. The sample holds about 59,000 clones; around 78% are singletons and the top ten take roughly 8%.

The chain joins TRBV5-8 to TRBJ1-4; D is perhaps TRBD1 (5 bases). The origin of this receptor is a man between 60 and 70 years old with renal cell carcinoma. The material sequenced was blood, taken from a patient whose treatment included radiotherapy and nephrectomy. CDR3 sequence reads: CASAFPTEGEKLFF. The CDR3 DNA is TGTGCCAGCGCATTCCCGACAGAAGGAGAAAAACTGTTTTTT.